This T cell receptor beta chain was retrieved from a study of shared clonotypes between healthy human individuals. Libraries were prepared by immunoSEQ multiplex PCR; TCRdb keeps only in-frame clonotypes and omits some of them. The repertoire holds 2,500,000 or so clones, with around nine tenths as singletons. Trimming cost V 4 bases and J 7 bases; bases outside gene matches: 5. This CDR3 is built from 13 residues. Germline V gene sequence: CDR1 SEHNR, CDR2 FQNEAQ (reference sequence). The chain combines TRBV7-9 with TRBJ1-2, with 8 bases aligning to TRBD1. This receptor was taken from a man aged 18 to 29 in good health. Sequencing input: naive CD4+ T cells sorted from blood. Subset given: CD45RA+ positively selected. CDR3 coding DNA: TGTGCCAGCAGCTACCGGACAGGGTTTGGCTACACCTTC. Its translation: CASSYRTGFGYTF.